Listed below are T cell receptor beta chains from one sample, sequenced in a study of T cells in Graves' hyperthyroidism and ophthalmopathy. TCRdb reprocessed the multiplex PCR reads with MiXCR, giving one entry per CDR3 protein. The repertoire holds some 690,000 distinct CDR3 sequences, with approximately 15% as singletons. The sample comprised blood. The receptor set was obtained from a man aged 50 or older with Graves' hyperthyroidism. Each CDR3 is given with its conserved first and last residue. The D gene is left open where the match is weak. Clone sizes are given selectively: once, few, many, or a class where the clone is expanded.

v_gene,j_gene,d_gene,abundance,CDR3aa,CDR3nt
TRBV7-8,TRBJ1-1,.,.,CASSPWIDGNTEAFF,TGTGCCAGCAGCCCTTGGATAGACGGGAACACTGAAGCTTTCTTT
TRBV5-6,TRBJ1-4,TRBD1,.,CASSSITSGTGGEKLFF,TGTGCCAGCAGTTCGATTACCTCCGGGACAGGGGGGGAAAAACTGTTTTTT
TRBV28,TRBJ2-3,TRBD1,many,CASSFWTGSTDTQYF,TGTGCCAGCAGTTTCTGGACAGGAAGCACAGATACGCAGTATTTT
TRBV2,TRBJ2-1,.,.,CASSVGMSYNEQLF,TGTGCCAGCAGTGTCGGAATGTCCTACAATGAGCAGCTCTTC
TRBV7-2,TRBJ2-3,TRBD2,.,CASSDSRLARGKDTQYF,TGTGCCAGCAGCGATTCCCGACTAGCGAGGGGCAAAGATACGCAGTATTTT
TRBV28,TRBJ1-5,TRBD1,many,CASSLGNRGPNQPQHF,TGTGCCAGCAGCCTGGGAAACAGGGGGCCCAATCAGCCCCAGCATTTT
TRBV6-1,TRBJ2-5,.,many,CASSPRVNQETQYF,TGTGCCAGCAGTCCCCGGGTAAACCAAGAGACCCAGTACTTC
TRBV30,TRBJ2-3,.,few,CAWSETSTDTQYF,TGTGCCTGGAGTGAGACTAGCACAGATACGCAGTATTTT
TRBV12-3/TRBV12-4,TRBJ2-4,.,few,CASSLGPPERGNF,TGTGCCAGCAGTTTGGGCCCTCCTGAACGAGGGAACTTC
TRBV12-3/TRBV12-4,TRBJ2-7,.,.,CASSGGVFENEQYF,TGTGCCAGCAGCGGAGGGGTCTTCGAGAACGAGCAGTACTTC
TRBV4-3,TRBJ2-1,.,.,CASSQDNAAVYNEQFF,TGCGCCAGCAGCCAAGATAACGCAGCCGTCTACAATGAGCAGTTCTTC
TRBV18,TRBJ1-1,TRBD1,many,CASSLGQDTEAFF,TGTGCCAGCTCACTGGGACAGGACACTGAAGCTTTCTTT
TRBV27,TRBJ2-1,TRBD2,many,CASSLALAGGYNEQFF,TGTGCCAGCAGTTTAGCTCTAGCGGGAGGGTACAATGAGCAGTTCTTC
TRBV19,TRBJ2-7,.,many,CASSIRLTSYEQYF,TGTGCCAGTAGTATACGGCTCACCTCCTACGAGCAGTACTTC
TRBV28,TRBJ1-2,.,few,CASSPPTGTPNYGYTF,TGTGCCAGCAGTCCGCCGACCGGGACACCGAACTATGGCTACACCTTC
TRBV27,TRBJ2-2,TRBD1,many,CASSKDRGNTGELFF,TGTGCCAGCAGCAAGGACAGGGGTAACACCGGGGAGCTGTTTTTT
TRBV18,TRBJ1-3,.,many,CASSRGTSGNTIYF,TGTGCCAGCTCACGCGGGACGTCTGGAAACACCATATATTTT
TRBV7-2,TRBJ1-1,.,many,CASSFPRLTEAFF,TGTGCCAGCAGCTTCCCTAGGTTGACTGAAGCTTTCTTT
TRBV20-1,TRBJ2-5,.,few,CSAPRTGEETQYF,TGCAGTGCCCCAAGAACAGGAGAAGAGACCCAGTACTTC
TRBV20-1,TRBJ2-3,.,many,CSASGRIADTQYF,TGCAGTGCTAGCGGGAGAATAGCAGATACGCAGTATTTT
TRBV28,TRBJ2-7,TRBD1,.,CASTRGQGSTSYEQYF,TGTGCCAGCACCCGAGGACAGGGATCGACTTCCTACGAGCAGTACTTC
TRBV27,TRBJ2-7,.,.,CASSLVTGAYEQYF,TGTGCCAGCAGTCTCGTTACGGGGGCCTACGAGCAGTACTTC
TRBV7-9,TRBJ2-1,TRBD1,.,CASSTGQGADNEQFF,TGTGCCAGCAGCACGGGACAGGGGGCTGACAATGAGCAGTTCTTC
TRBV28,TRBJ2-7,.,few,CASSFSTGYEQYF,TGTGCCAGCAGTTTTAGTACGGGCTACGAGCAGTACTTC
TRBV6-1,TRBJ2-7,TRBD1,many,CASSTTGDEQYF,TGTGCCAGCAGTACGACAGGGGACGAGCAGTACTTC
TRBV12-3/TRBV12-4,TRBJ2-7,TRBD1,many,CASSFETGVAYEQYF,TGTGCCAGCAGTTTTGAAACAGGGGTTGCCTACGAGCAGTACTTC
TRBV11-3,TRBJ2-3,TRBD1,many,CASSLEGQGDSDTQYF,TGTGCCAGCAGCTTAGAGGGACAGGGGGACTCGGATACGCAGTATTTT
TRBV30,TRBJ2-1,TRBD2,few,CAWSFGTSGRYNEQFF,TGTGCCTGGAGTTTTGGGACTAGCGGGAGATACAATGAGCAGTTCTTC
TRBV27,TRBJ1-1,.,.,CASTWNENTGAFF,TGTGCCAGCACCTGGAACGAGAACACTGGAGCTTTCTTT
TRBV2,TRBJ1-4,.,.,CASSEVGSGSEEKLFF,TGTGCCAGCAGTGAAGTAGGTAGCGGGAGTGAAGAAAAACTGTTTTTT
TRBV6-1,TRBJ2-2,.,.,CASVRVTGELFF,TGTGCCAGCGTCCGGGTTACCGGGGAGCTGTTTTTT
TRBV7-8,TRBJ2-7,.,many,CASSLEGIAVAYEQYF,TGTGCCAGCAGCTTAGAAGGTATAGCGGTGGCCTACGAGCAGTACTTC
TRBV20-1,TRBJ2-1,.,many,CSADSSRATVTPNEQFF,TGCAGTGCTGATTCTAGTCGAGCGACCGTTACACCGAATGAGCAGTTCTTC
TRBV10-1,TRBJ2-7,.,few,CASSDEQGSYEQYF,TGCGCCAGCAGTGATGAACAGGGCTCCTACGAGCAGTACTTC
TRBV30,TRBJ1-1,.,.,CAWSYRGGTEAFF,TGTGCCTGGAGTTATCGGGGGGGGACTGAAGCTTTCTTT
TRBV19,TRBJ1-1,.,.,CASSIGLVTEAFF,TGTGCCAGTAGTATCGGCCTGGTCACTGAAGCTTTCTTT
TRBV28,TRBJ2-1,.,.,CASSILTGGIYNEQFF,TGTGCCAGCAGCATTCTGACAGGAGGCATCTACAATGAGCAGTTCTTC
TRBV3-1,TRBJ2-7,TRBD2,few,CASSQDSGSGHEQYF,TGTGCCAGCAGCCAAGATAGCGGTAGCGGGCACGAGCAGTACTTC
TRBV9,TRBJ1-1,.,few,CASSVGGGATEAFF,TGTGCCAGCAGCGTAGGGGGGGGGGCCACTGAAGCTTTCTTT
TRBV10-2,TRBJ1-1,TRBD1,few,CASTGGLGNTEAFF,TGCGCCAGTACAGGGGGCTTAGGAAACACTGAAGCTTTCTTT
TRBV27,TRBJ1-5,TRBD1,.,CGSSPDREIGPQHF,TGTGGCAGCAGTCCAGACAGGGAGATAGGGCCCCAGCATTTT
TRBV6-2/TRBV6-3,TRBJ2-1,TRBD2,few,CASSPGVAGGPGYNEQFF,TGTGCCAGCAGCCCCGGGGTAGCGGGAGGGCCTGGGTACAATGAGCAGTTCTTC
TRBV28,TRBJ2-7,.,many,CASTRDTSTYEQYF,TGTGCCAGCACCAGGGACACTTCCACCTACGAGCAGTACTTC
TRBV4-1,TRBJ2-1,TRBD2,.,CASSHLAGSYNEQFF,TGCGCCAGCAGCCACCTAGCGGGAAGCTACAATGAGCAGTTCTTC
TRBV9,TRBJ2-3,TRBD2,.,CASSLGLTGDDTQYF,TGTGCCAGCAGCTTGGGACTAACGGGAGATGATACGCAGTATTTT
TRBV19,TRBJ2-1,TRBD1,.,CASSTWTGRYVNEQFF,TGTGCCAGTAGTACATGGACAGGGAGGTATGTCAATGAGCAGTTCTTC
TRBV12-3/TRBV12-4,TRBJ2-1,.,many,CASSFSGPYNEQFF,TGTGCCAGCAGTTTCTCAGGCCCCTACAATGAGCAGTTCTTC
TRBV20-1,TRBJ2-7,.,many,CSAPGAGSAYEQYF,TGCAGTGCCCCCGGGGCGGGGAGTGCCTACGAGCAGTACTTC
TRBV30,TRBJ1-1,.,few,CAWSVRGGLTTEAFF,TGTGCCTGGAGTGTTAGAGGGGGGTTGACCACTGAAGCTTTCTTT
TRBV27,TRBJ2-7,TRBD2,many,CATYSLGLPSYEQYF,TGTGCCACATACTCACTGGGACTACCCTCGTACGAGCAGTACTTC